One and the same sample provided the 18 T cell receptor beta chains below, sequenced in a study of patients and donors after allogeneic stem cell transplantation. TCRdb called the RT-PCR reads again in MiXCR, with one record for every CDR3 protein. The sample carries some 150,000 distinct CDR3 sequences, 37% recorded once. Sequencing was done on a sample of blood, either unsorted or a sorted T cell fraction (not recorded which). Receptors originate from a human donor who was either an allogeneic HSCT recipient or a stem cell or donor lymphocyte infusion donor (not recorded which). It is not recorded whose cells these are; they may come from a transplant donor.

The chain links TRBV12-3 or TRBV12-4 to TRBJ2-3; 8 bases match TRBD2. The J segment lost 1 base and the V segment lost 5 bases, leaving 2 bases of the junction unmatched. The CDR3 consists of 14 residues. The CDR3 loop reads CASSATSGTDTQYF. The CDR3, as DNA: TGTGCCAGCAGTGCGACTAGCGGCACAGATACGCAGTATTTT.

This chain connects TRBV5-1 to TRBJ2-7; D might be TRBD1 (7 bases). The V and J ends lost 3 bases and 5 bases respectively, with 12 bases between them. Germline V CDR1 and CDR2: SGHRS, YFSETQ. This CDR3 region has 13 residues. DNA for the CDR3: TGCGCCAGCAGCTGGGGACAGCGGGACGAGCAGTACTTC. As protein: CASSWGQRDEQYF.

This clonotype was seen a handful of times. The rearrangement links TRBV4-1 to TRBJ1-1; D gene ambiguous. V was clipped by 3 bases and J by 0 bases, with 14 bases between them. This CDR3 comprises 16 residues. CDR1 and CDR2 from the germline V gene are MGHRA and YSYEKL. The DNA for the CDR3 is TGCGCCAGCAGCCACCGATTGGGTGGAATGAACACTGAAGCTTTCTTT. It yields the protein CASSHRLGGMNTEAFF.

This clonotype was detected only a few times. The CDR3: CASSFDREATNEQFF. The CDR3 nucleotides are TGTGCCAGCAGTTTCGACAGGGAGGCGACGAATGAGCAGTTCTTC. The chain combines TRBV28 with TRBJ2-1; tentatively, D is TRBD1 (7 bases). Germline CDR1 reads MDHEN; CDR2 reads SYDVKM. The V end lost 3 bases, the J end lost 7 bases, and 16 bases lay between the germline ends. CDR3 length: 15 amino acids.

The chain employs TRBV2 and TRBJ1-4, with TRBD1 matching 10 bases. This CDR3 is built from 16 residues. J was trimmed by 7 bases and V by 4 bases; bases with no gene match: 9. Germline V gene data show CDR1 as SNHLY and CDR2 as FYNNEI. CDR3: CASSGPPGTGAEKLFF. Written as DNA, the CDR3 is TGTGCCAGCAGTGGGCCCCCGGGGACAGGGGCTGAAAAACTGTTTTTT.

This clonotype was seen ten or more times. J is TRBJ1-1 and V is TRBV4-1, with D possibly TRBD1 on 6 matching bases. Deletions cut 0 bases from V and 5 bases from J, with 13 bases between. Germline lookup yields CDR1 MGHRA and CDR2 YSYEKL. The CDR3 sequence is 15 residues long. The CDR3 sequence is CASSQDWRGGTEAFF. The CDR3 DNA reads TGCGCCAGCAGCCAAGATTGGAGGGGGGGGACTGAAGCTTTCTTT.

This clonotype occurred many times. This chain joins TRBV20-1 and TRBJ1-2; D unresolved. Germline V CDR1 and CDR2: DFQATT, SNEGSKA (reference sequence). The CDR3 spans 15 residues. V was trimmed by 1 base and J by 2 bases, leaving 14 bases between them. CDR3 DNA: TGCAGTGCTAGAGCCAATCGCGACGGAAACTATGGCTACACCTTC. Encoded protein: CSARANRDGNYGYTF.

J is TRBJ1-1 and V is TRBV9; possible D gene TRBD1, 6 bases. Germline lookup yields CDR1 SGDLS and CDR2 YYNGEE. Trimming took off 5 bases at V and 5 bases at J, with 13 bases between the two ends. The CDR3 is made up of 13 amino acids. The DNA of the CDR3 is TGTGCCAGCAGGCCTCCACAGGGAACTGAAGCTTTCTTT. Translated: CASRPPQGTEAFF.

In this sample, this clonotype turned up once. The chain links TRBV3-1 to TRBJ2-1; 7 bases line up with TRBD1. Trimming at V came to 1 base and at J to 3 bases, leaving 3 bases not matched to a gene. The CDR3 runs 15 residues. CDR1 and CDR2 from the germline V gene are LGHDT and YNNKEL (reference sequence). CDR3 amino acids: CASSQGTGLYNEQFF. CDR3 nucleotides: TGTGCCAGCAGCCAAGGGACAGGTCTCTACAATGAGCAGTTCTTC.

The chain is built from TRBV5-1 and TRBJ1-1, with a tentative D call TRBD1 (5 bases). The ends were cut back, 2 bases at V and 5 bases at J, with 19 bases in the middle. This CDR3 has 16 residues. Germline V gives CDR1 SGHRS, CDR2 YFSETQ. The CDR3 reads CASSLDRGLRKTEAFF. DNA for the CDR3: TGCGCCAGCAGCTTAGACCGGGGCCTCCGGAAAACTGAAGCTTTCTTT.

The chain is built from TRBV4-3 and TRBJ2-2, with 7 bases matching TRBD2. The germline gives CDR1 LGHNA, CDR2 YSLEER. The CDR3 has 18 amino acids. The ends lost 2 bases at V and 0 bases at J; junction bases unmatched: 9. The CDR3 reads CASSQNGWLAANTGELFF. CDR3 DNA sequence: TGCGCCAGCAGCCAAAATGGGTGGCTAGCGGCGAACACCGGGGAGCTGTTTTTT.

This clonotype was observed a handful of times. The chain recombines TRBV5-5 with TRBJ1-1, with 7 bases that match TRBD1. The CDR3 sequence is 14 residues long. The J segment lost 3 bases and the V segment lost 1 base, leaving 3 bases of the junction unmatched. Per germline, CDR1 SGHKS and CDR2 YYEKEE (reference sequence). CDR3 sequence reads: CASSLFDRDTEAFF. The CDR3 region has the DNA TGTGCCAGCAGCTTGTTCGACAGGGACACTGAAGCTTTCTTT. The full variable domain, in which reference TRBV5-5 and TRBJ1-1 provide the parts outside the CDR3, is DAGVTQSPTHLIKTRGQQVTLRCSPISGHKSVSWYQQVLGQGPQFIFQYYEKEERGRGNFPDRFSARQFPNYSSELNVNALLLGDSALYLCASSLFDRDTEAFFGQGTRLTVV.

The chain combines TRBV6-5 with TRBJ2-3; D is possibly TRBD1 (5 bases). Per the germline V gene, CDR1 is MNHEY and CDR2 is SVGAGI. The CDR3 covers 17 residues. Trimming stripped 0 bases from V and 4 bases from J, with 17 bases between. This chain's CDR3 is CASSYSPNRGQADTQYF. In nucleotides, the CDR3 is TGTGCCAGCAGTTACTCGCCTAATAGGGGTCAGGCAGATACGCAGTATTTT.

The rearrangement uses TRBV4-1 and TRBJ1-2, with D unresolved. V was clipped by 0 bases and J by 0 bases, with 8 bases between them. This CDR3 is 15 amino acids long. The germline CDR1 and CDR2 sequences are MGHRA and YSYEKL. The CDR3 is CASSQDERPNYGYTF. The CDR3 nucleotides read TGCGCCAGCAGCCAAGATGAACGGCCTAACTATGGCTACACCTTC.

In its sample, this clonotype was seen a few times. This CDR3 reads CSARDGRIEQYV. CDR3 in DNA: TGCAGTGCTAGAGATGGGCGGATCGAGCAGTACGTC. V is TRBV20-1 and J is TRBJ2-7, with no clear D. The CDR3 has 12 amino acids. V was shortened by 0 bases and J by 6 bases, with 9 bases between the two germline ends. Per the germline V gene, CDR1 is DFQATT and CDR2 is SNEGSKA (reference sequence).

The chain carries TRBV5-1 and TRBJ1-4; D ambiguous. The germline V gene has CDR1 SGHRS and CDR2 YFSETQ. Trimming cost V 4 bases and J 6 bases, with 13 bases left between them. The CDR3 consists of 14 residues. In nucleotides, the CDR3 is TGCGCCAGCAGCCCCTACATACAAGATGAAAAACTGTTTTTT. This codes for CASSPYIQDEKLFF.

This clonotype was picked up a small number of times. This rearrangement joins TRBV24-1 to TRBJ2-1; D gene unclear. Germline V gene lookup returns CDR1 KGHDR and CDR2 SFDVKD. Deletions cut 5 bases from V and 11 bases from J, with 12 bases between. There are 12 residues in the CDR3. The CDR3 bases are TGTGCCACCAGTGCCCCCCGAAGCCAGCAGTTCTTC. Translated, it gives CATSAPRSQQFF.

The chain is built from TRBV20-1 and TRBJ1-5; perhaps TRBD1 as D (5 bases). The germline V gene has CDR1 DFQATT and CDR2 SNEGSKA (reference sequence). The ends were cut back, 3 bases at V and 2 bases at J, with 14 bases in the middle. This CDR3 has 15 amino acids. In nucleotides, the CDR3 is TGCAGTGCTAGGGTAGGGGATCGTGGCAATCAGCCCCAGCATTTT. Its translation: CSARVGDRGNQPQHF.